These T cell receptor beta chains were read from a single sample in a study of CD8 T cells in Susac syndrome. Using its own MiXCR run on the immunoSEQ multiplex PCR reads, TCRdb lists one record per CDR3 protein. The sample includes roughly 200,000 distinct CDR3 sequences, approximately 94% of them seen just once. Sequences were obtained from CD4+ T cells from PBMCs. These receptors were collected from a human donor with multiple sclerosis. Both conserved end residues are part of each CDR3. Each record gives: D gene, V gene, J gene, clone size, CDR3 protein, CDR3 DNA. D genes are given only for firm matches. Size values are once, few and many counts, or a class for expanded clones, and some rows have none.

D: TRBD1; V: TRBV5-1; J: TRBJ2-7; size: .; CDR3: CASSYTSGGPPYEQYF; DNA: TGCGCCAGCAGCTATACCTCAGGGGGCCCACCCTACGAGCAGTACTTC
D: .; V: TRBV4-3; J: TRBJ2-6; size: .; CDR3: CASSQVGSQSSGANVLTF; DNA: TGCGCCAGCAGCCAAGTAGGCAGCCAATCCTCTGGGGCCAACGTCCTGACTTTC
D: .; V: TRBV29-1; J: TRBJ1-1; size: once; CDR3: CSVRDTNTEAFF; DNA: TGCAGCGTCCGGGACACGAACACTGAAGCTTTCTTT
D: TRBD2; V: TRBV11-3; J: TRBJ2-1; size: .; CDR3: CASSLEHLAGGLDEQFF; DNA: TGTGCCAGCAGCCTTGAACATTTAGCGGGGGGTCTCGATGAGCAGTTCTTC
D: .; V: TRBV20-1; J: TRBJ2-1; size: .; CDR3: CSATHPGSSHEQFF; DNA: TGCAGTGCTACTCACCCCGGAAGCTCCCATGAGCAGTTCTTC
D: .; V: TRBV30; J: TRBJ1-1; size: .; CDR3: CAWSVPRTEAFF; DNA: TGTGCCTGGAGTGTACCCCGTACTGAAGCTTTCTTT
D: .; V: TRBV9; J: TRBJ2-5; size: .; CDR3: CASSVGPTFQETQYF; DNA: TGTGCCAGCAGCGTGGGCCCCACATTTCAAGAGACCCAGTACTTC
D: .; V: TRBV11-1; J: TRBJ1-1; size: once; CDR3: CASSLYMGTEAFF; DNA: TGTGCCAGCAGCCTTTACATGGGGACTGAAGCTTTCTTT
D: .; V: TRBV5-1; J: TRBJ2-3; size: .; CDR3: CASSPDRSTDTQYF; DNA: TGCGCCAGCAGCCCGGACAGAAGCACAGATACGCAGTATTTT
D: .; V: TRBV29-1; J: TRBJ2-1; size: .; CDR3: CSVRANEQFF; DNA: TGCAGCGTTCGGGCCAATGAGCAGTTCTTC
D: .; V: TRBV25-1; J: TRBJ1-4; size: .; CDR3: CASSEYPGRAVGREKLFF; DNA: TGTGCCAGCAGTGAATATCCGGGTCGGGCTGTTGGTCGGGAAAAACTGTTTTTT
D: .; V: TRBV4-1; J: TRBJ2-3; size: once; CDR3: CASSQTTGTPSTDTQYF; DNA: TGCGCCAGCAGCCAAACAACCGGGACCCCAAGCACAGATACGCAGTATTTT
D: .; V: TRBV29-1; J: TRBJ2-1; size: .; CDR3: CSGDDYNEQFF; DNA: TGCAGCGGAGACGACTACAATGAGCAGTTCTTC
D: .; V: TRBV1; J: TRBJ2-3; size: .; CDR3: CTSSQDRPGQDSDTQYF; DNA: TGCACCAGCAGCCAAGATCGCCCGGGGCAAGACTCAGATACGCAGTATTTT
D: .; V: TRBV23-1; J: TRBJ2-7; size: .; CDR3: CASSQPGHLRYEQYF; DNA: TGCGCCAGCAGTCAACCGGGACACCTACGCTACGAGCAGTACTTC
D: .; V: TRBV30; J: TRBJ1-2; size: .; CDR3: CAWTITLPLTPRGYTF; DNA: TGTGCCTGGACCATAACCCTGCCCCTCACGCCCCGGGGCTACACCTTC
D: .; V: TRBV5-6; J: TRBJ2-7; size: .; CDR3: CASSFVRSFTYEQYF; DNA: TGTGCCAGCAGCTTTGTCAGGAGTTTCACGTACGAGCAGTACTTC
D: .; V: TRBV20-1; J: TRBJ1-5; size: .; CDR3: CSARVPANSNQPQHF; DNA: TGCAGTGCTAGAGTGCCAGCTAATAGCAATCAGCCCCAGCATTTT
D: .; V: TRBV12-3/TRBV12-4; J: TRBJ2-2; size: .; CDR3: CASSLSSGFTGELFF; DNA: TGTGCCAGCAGTTTGTCATCGGGGTTCACCGGGGAGCTGTTTTTT
D: .; V: TRBV6-2/TRBV6-3; J: TRBJ2-1; size: .; CDR3: CASSYSTYNEQFF; DNA: TGTGCCAGCAGTTACTCGACCTACAATGAGCAGTTCTTC
D: .; V: TRBV20-1; J: TRBJ2-3; size: .; CDR3: CSAPRAVDTQYF; DNA: TGCAGTGCTCCCCGCGCGGTGGATACGCAGTATTTT
D: TRBD1; V: TRBV30; J: TRBJ1-2; size: once; CDR3: CAWSVPWTGSGYTF; DNA: TGTGCCTGGAGTGTACCCTGGACAGGGTCTGGCTACACCTTC